Reported below is one T cell receptor (beta chain). Its antigen is unidentified. V lost 0 bases, J lost 2 bases, and 11 bases lay in between. The CDR3 sequence is 15 residues long. Germline assignment: CDR1 SGHRS and CDR2 YFSETQ. Treatment reported: roughly 11-day PBMC culture with coronavirus spike peptide pools or control peptides (ViraFEST assay). These data belong to a study of vaccination and CD4 T cells after COVID-19. Oncomine TCR Beta short-read sequencing was applied to DNA from cultured CD4+ T cells. TCRdb used MiXCR to reprocess the PCR reads, holding one entry per CDR3 protein. This repertoire shows 15,000 or so distinct CDR3 sequences, about 54% found once; its top ten account for under 20%. General study results and limits: Spike mono-reactivity was shown by 304 of 307 vaccine-specific clones in convalescent patients.

This TCR was recovered from a human donor who had recovered from COVID-19. The chain combines TRBV5-1 with TRBJ2-5; perhaps TRBD1 as D (6 bases). The specimen sequenced was CD4+ T cells from blood, cultured in vitro. This chain's CDR3 is CASSLDGQKQETQYF. CDR3 sequence (DNA): TGCGCCAGCAGCTTGGACGGACAGAAACAAGAGACCCAGTACTTC.